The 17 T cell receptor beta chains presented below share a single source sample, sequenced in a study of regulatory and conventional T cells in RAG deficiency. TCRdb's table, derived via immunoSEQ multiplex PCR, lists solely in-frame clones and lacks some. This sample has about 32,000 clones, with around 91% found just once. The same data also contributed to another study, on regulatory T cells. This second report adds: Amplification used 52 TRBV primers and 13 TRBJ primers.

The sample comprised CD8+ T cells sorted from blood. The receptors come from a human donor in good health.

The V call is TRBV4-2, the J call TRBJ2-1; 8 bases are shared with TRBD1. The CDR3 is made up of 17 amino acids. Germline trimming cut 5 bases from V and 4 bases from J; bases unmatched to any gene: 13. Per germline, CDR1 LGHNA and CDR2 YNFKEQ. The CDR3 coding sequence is TGTGCCAGCAGCGGTCGACCCGGGACAGGTGGATACAATGAGCAGTTCTTC. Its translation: CASSGRPGTGGYNEQFF.

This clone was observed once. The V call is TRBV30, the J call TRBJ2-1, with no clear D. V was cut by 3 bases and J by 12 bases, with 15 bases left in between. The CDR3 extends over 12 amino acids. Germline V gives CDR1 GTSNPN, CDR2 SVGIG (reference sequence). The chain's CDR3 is CAWSGINLGQFF. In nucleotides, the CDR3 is TGTGCCTGGAGCGGAATTAATCTTGGGCAGTTCTTC. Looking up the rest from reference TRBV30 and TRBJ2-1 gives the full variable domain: SQTIHQWPATLVQPVGSPLSLECTVEGTSNPNLYWYRQAAGRGLQLLFYSVGIGQISSEVPQNLSASRPQDRQFILSSKKLLLSDSGFYLCAWSGINLGQFFGPGTRLTVL.

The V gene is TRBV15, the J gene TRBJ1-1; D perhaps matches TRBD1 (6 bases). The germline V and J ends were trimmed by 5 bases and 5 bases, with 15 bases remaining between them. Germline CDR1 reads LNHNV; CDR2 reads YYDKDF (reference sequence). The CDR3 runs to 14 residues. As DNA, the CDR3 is TGTGCCACCAGCGCTGTGACAAGGGGGACTGAAGCTTTCTTT. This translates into CATSAVTRGTEAFF.

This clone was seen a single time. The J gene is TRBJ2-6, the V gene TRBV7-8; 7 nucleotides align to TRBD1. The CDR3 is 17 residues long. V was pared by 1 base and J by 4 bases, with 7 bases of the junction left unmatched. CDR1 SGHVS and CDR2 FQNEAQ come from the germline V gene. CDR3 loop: CASSLGQGWLGANVLTF. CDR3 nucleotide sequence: TGTGCCAGCAGCTTAGGACAGGGTTGGTTAGGGGCCAACGTCCTGACTTTC. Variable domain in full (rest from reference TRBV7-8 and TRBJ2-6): GAGVSQSPRYKVAKRGQDVALRCDPISGHVSLFWYQQALGQGPEFLTYFQNEAQLDKSGLPSDRFFAERPEGSVSTLKIQRTQQEDSAVYLCASSLGQGWLGANVLTFGAGSRLTVL.

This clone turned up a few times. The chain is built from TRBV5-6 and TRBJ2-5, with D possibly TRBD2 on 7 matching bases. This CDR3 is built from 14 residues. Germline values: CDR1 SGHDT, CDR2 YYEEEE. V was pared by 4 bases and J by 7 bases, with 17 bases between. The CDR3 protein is CASSGGDTSTTQYF. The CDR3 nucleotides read TGTGCCAGCAGCGGGGGGGACACCTCTACGACCCAGTACTTC.

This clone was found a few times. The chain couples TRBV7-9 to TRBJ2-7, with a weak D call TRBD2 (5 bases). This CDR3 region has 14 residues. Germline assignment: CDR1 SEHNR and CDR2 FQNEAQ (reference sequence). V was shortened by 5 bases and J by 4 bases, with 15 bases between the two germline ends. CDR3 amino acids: CASSQSRRGYEQYF. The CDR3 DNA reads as TGTGCCAGCAGCCAAAGTCGACGGGGTTACGAGCAGTACTTC. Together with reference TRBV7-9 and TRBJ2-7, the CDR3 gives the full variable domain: DTGVSQNPRHKITKRGQNVTFRCDPISEHNRLYWYRQTLGQGPEFLTYFQNEAQLEKSRLLSDRFSAERPKGSFSTLEIQRTEQGDSAMYLCASSQSRRGYEQYFGPGTRLTVT.

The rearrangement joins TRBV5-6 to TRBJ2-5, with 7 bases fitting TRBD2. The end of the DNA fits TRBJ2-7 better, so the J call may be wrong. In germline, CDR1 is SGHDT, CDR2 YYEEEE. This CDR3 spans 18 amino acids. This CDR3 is CASLARRDYGLSSYEQYF. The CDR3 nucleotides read TGTGCCAGCCTCGCCCGACGGGACTACGGATTAAGCTCCTACGAGCAGTACTTC.

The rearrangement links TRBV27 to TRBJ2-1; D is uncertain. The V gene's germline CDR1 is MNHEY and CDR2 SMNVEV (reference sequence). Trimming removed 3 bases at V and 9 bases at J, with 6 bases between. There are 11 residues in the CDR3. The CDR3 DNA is TGTGCCAGCAGTTTTGGGCCTGAGCAGTTCTTC. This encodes CASSFGPEQFF.

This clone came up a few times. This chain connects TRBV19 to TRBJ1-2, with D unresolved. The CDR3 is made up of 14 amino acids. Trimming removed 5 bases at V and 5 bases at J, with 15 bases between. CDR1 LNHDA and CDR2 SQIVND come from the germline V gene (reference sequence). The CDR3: CASSVSPPWYGYTF. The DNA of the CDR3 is TGTGCCAGTAGTGTTTCGCCCCCGTGGTATGGCTACACCTTC.

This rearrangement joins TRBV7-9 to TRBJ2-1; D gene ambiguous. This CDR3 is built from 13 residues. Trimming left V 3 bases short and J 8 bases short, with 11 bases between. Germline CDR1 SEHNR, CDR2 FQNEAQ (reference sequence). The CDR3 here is CASSFEGVHEQFF. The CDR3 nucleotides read TGTGCCAGCAGCTTCGAAGGAGTGCATGAGCAGTTCTTC.

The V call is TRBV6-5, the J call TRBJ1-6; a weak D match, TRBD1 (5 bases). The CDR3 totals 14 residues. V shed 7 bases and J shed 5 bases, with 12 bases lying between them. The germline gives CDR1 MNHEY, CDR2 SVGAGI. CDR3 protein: CASMQGRNNSPLHF. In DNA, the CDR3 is TGTGCCAGCATGCAGGGACGGAATAATTCACCCCTCCACTTT.

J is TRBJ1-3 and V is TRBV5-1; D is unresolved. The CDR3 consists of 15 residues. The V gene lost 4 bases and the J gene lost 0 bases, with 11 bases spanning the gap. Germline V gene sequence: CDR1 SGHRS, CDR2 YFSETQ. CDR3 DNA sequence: TGCGCCAGCAGCCGCGACGTCTCCTCTGGAAACACCATATATTTT. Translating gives CASSRDVSSGNTIYF.

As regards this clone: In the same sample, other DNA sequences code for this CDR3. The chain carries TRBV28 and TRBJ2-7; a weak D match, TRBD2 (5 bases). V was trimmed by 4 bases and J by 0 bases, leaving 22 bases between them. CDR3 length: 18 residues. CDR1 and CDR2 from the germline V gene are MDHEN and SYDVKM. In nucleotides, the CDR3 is TGTGCCAGCAGTTACACCCTTCCCCGGACGGGGAGCTCCTACGAGCAGTACTTC. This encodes CASSYTLPRTGSSYEQYF.

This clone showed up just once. This chain's CDR3 is CASSPDKDVGASNQPQHF. DNA of the CDR3: TGTGCCAGCTCACCAGACAAAGATGTCGGGGCTAGCAATCAGCCCCAGCATTTT. The chain combines TRBV18 with TRBJ1-5, with a tentative D call TRBD1 (5 bases). The V gene lost 2 bases and the J gene lost 0 bases, with 17 bases spanning the gap. From germline, CDR1 is KGHSH and CDR2 LQKENI. The CDR3 spans 18 residues.

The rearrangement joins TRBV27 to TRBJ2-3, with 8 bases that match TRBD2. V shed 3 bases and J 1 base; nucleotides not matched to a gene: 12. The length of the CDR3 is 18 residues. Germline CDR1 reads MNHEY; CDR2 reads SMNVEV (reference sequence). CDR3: CASSLGRLAHYGTDTQYF. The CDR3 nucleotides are TGTGCCAGCAGTTTGGGTAGACTAGCGCATTACGGCACAGATACGCAGTATTTT.

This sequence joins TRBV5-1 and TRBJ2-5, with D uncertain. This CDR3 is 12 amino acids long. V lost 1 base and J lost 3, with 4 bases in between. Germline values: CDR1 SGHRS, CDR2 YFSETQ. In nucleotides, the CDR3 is TGCGCCAGCAGCTTGCCCAAAGAGACCCAGTACTTC. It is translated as CASSLPKETQYF.

The CDR3 nucleotides read TGTGCCATCAGTGACCCCGGGCTAGCGGGAGTCAGGCTGTTCTTC. Translating it yields CAISDPGLAGVRLFF. The chain employs TRBV10-3 and TRBJ2-1; TRBD2 matches 10 bases. The CDR3 spans 15 residues. In germline, CDR1 is ENHRY, CDR2 SYGVKD. J was trimmed by 15 bases and V by 3 bases; bases with no gene match: 14.